This note documents a single T cell receptor (beta chain) sequence. Its antigen is still unknown. Following extraction, RNA underwent reverse transcription to cDNA, which served as the sequencing template. Libraries were prepared by immunoSEQ multiplex PCR; TCRdb keeps only in-frame clonotypes and omits some of them. The data contain 90,000 to 120,000 clones, over 80% of them singletons. The data were taken from a study of CD8+ T cells in alopecia areata. Study context: Treated patients received oral tofacitinib, 5 to 10 mg twice daily. The duration of tofacitinib was 6 to 18 months, with 6 months off drug afterward.

Study findings and constraints: Scalp sequencing also captures normal skin's resident alphabeta T cells. Compared with normal scalp, lesional scalp had higher clonality and more expanded CD8+ clones.

V was pared by 2 bases and J by 8 bases, with 10 bases of the junction left unmatched. The CDR3 loop spans 17 amino acids. Germline V CDR1 and CDR2: SGDLS, YYNGEE. Treatment described: oral pan-JAK inhibitor, 5-10 mg twice daily. This sample comprised CD8+ T cells sorted from blood, obtained at week 24, from a patient treated with tofacitinib. The V gene is TRBV9, the J gene TRBJ2-1, with 13 bases lining up with TRBD2. The source is a human donor with alopecia areata. The CDR3 loop is CASSVDQGLAGFDEQFF. CDR3 coding DNA: TGTGCCAGCAGCGTCGACCAGGGACTAGCGGGGTTCGATGAGCAGTTCTTC. The full variable domain, in which reference TRBV9 and TRBJ2-1 provide the parts outside the CDR3, is DSGVTQTPKHLITATGQRVTLRCSPRSGDLSVYWYQQSLDQGLQFLIQYYNGEERAKGNILERFSAQQFPDLHSELNLSSLELGDSALYFCASSVDQGLAGFDEQFFGPGTRLTVL.